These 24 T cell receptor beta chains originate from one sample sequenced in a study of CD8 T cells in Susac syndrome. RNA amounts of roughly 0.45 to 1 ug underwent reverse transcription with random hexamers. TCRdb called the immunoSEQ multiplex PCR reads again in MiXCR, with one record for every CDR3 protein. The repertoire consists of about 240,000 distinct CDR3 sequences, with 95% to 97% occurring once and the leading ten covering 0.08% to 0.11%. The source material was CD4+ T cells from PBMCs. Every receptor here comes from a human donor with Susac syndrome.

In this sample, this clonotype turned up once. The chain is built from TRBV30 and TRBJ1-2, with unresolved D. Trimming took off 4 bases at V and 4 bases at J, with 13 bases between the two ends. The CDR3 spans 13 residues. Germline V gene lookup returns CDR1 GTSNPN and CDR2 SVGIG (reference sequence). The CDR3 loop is CAWTGNRFYGYTF. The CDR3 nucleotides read TGTGCCTGGACCGGTAATCGCTTCTATGGCTACACCTTC.

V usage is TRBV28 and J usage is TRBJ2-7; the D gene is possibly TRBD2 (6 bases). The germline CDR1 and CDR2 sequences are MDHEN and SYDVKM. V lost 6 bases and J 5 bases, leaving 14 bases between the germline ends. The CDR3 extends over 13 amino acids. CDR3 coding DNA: TGTGCCAGCAGGGAAGGGGCGGGGCACGAGCAGTACTTC. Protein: CASREGAGHEQYF. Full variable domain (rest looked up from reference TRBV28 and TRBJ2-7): DVKVTQSSRYLVKRTGEKVFLECVQDMDHENMFWYRQDPGLGLRLIYFSYDVKMKEKGDIPEGYSVSREKKERFSLILESASTNQTSMYLCASREGAGHEQYFGPGTRLTVT.

The DNA for the CDR3 is TGTGCCAGCAGTCGGAGTCCTTACAATGAGCAGTTCTTC. Translating gives CASSRSPYNEQFF. V and J are TRBV7-3 and TRBJ2-1; D ambiguous. Germline V gene sequence: CDR1 SGHTA, CDR2 FQGTGA. This CDR3 comprises 13 residues. V lost 6 bases and J lost 4, with 10 bases in between. The full variable domain, completed using reference TRBV7-3 and TRBJ2-1, is GAGVSQTPSNKVTEKGKYVELRCDPISGHTALYWYRQSLGQGPEFLIYFQGTGAADDSGLPNDRFFAVRPEGSVSTLKIQRTERGDSAVYLCASSRSPYNEQFFGPGTRLTVL.

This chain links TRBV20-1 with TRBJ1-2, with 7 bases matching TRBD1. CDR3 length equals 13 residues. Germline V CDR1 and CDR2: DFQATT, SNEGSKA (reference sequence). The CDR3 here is CSQGAQGMRGYTF. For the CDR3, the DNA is TGCAGCCAAGGCGCACAGGGGATGCGGGGCTACACCTTC.

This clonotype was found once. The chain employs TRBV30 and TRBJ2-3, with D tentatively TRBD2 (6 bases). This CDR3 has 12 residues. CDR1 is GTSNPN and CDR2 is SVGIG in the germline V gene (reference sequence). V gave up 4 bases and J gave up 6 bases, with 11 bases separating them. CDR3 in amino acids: CAWKLAGDTQYF. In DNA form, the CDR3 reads TGTGCCTGGAAACTAGCTGGCGATACGCAGTATTTT. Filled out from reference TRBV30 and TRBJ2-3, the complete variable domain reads SQTIHQWPATLVQPVGSPLSLECTVEGTSNPNLYWYRQAAGRGLQLLFYSVGIGQISSEVPQNLSASRPQDRQFILSSKKLLLSDSGFYLCAWKLAGDTQYFGPGTRLTVL.

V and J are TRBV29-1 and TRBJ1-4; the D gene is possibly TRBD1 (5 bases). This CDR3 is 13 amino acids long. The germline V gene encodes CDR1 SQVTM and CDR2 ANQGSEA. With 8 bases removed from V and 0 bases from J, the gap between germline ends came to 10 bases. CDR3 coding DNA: TGCAGCACGACACAGGCAACTAATGAAAAACTGTTTTTT. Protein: CSTTQATNEKLFF.

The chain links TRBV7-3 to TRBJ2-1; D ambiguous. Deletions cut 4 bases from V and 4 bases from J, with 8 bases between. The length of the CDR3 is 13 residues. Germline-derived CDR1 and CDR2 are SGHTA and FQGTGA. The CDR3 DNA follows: TGTGCCAGCAGCTCTGCTTCATACAATGAGCAGTTCTTC. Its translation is CASSSASYNEQFF.

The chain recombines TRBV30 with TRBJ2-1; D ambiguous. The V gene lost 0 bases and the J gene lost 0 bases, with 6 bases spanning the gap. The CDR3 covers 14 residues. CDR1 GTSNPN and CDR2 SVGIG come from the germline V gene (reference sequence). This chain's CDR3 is CAWSVLSSYNEQFF. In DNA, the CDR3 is TGTGCCTGGAGTGTACTTAGCTCCTACAATGAGCAGTTCTTC.

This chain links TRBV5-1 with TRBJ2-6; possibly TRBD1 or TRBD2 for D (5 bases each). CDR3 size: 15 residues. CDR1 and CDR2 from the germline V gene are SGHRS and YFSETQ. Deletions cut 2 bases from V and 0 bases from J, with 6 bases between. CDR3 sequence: CASSFGTSGANVLTF. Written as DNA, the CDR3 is TGCGCCAGCAGCTTTGGGACCTCTGGGGCCAACGTCCTGACTTTC.

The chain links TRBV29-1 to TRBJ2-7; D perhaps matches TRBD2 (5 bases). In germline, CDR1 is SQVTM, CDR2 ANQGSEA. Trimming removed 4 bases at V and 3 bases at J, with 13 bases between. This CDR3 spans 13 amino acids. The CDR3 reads CSVAGKADYEQYF. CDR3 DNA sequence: TGCAGCGTTGCCGGGAAGGCAGACTACGAGCAGTACTTC.

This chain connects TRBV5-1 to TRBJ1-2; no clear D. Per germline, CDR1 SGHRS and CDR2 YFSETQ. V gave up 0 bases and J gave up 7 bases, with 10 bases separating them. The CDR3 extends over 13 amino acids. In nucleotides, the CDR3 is TGCGCCAGCAGCTTGGTGTCAGTCACTGGCTACACCTTC. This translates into CASSLVSVTGYTF.

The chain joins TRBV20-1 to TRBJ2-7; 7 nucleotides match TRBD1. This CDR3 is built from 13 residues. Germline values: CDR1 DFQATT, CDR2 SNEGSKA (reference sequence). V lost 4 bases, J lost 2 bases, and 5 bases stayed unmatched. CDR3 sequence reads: CSATTGATYEQYF. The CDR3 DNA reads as TGCAGTGCTACCACAGGGGCCACCTACGAGCAGTACTTC.

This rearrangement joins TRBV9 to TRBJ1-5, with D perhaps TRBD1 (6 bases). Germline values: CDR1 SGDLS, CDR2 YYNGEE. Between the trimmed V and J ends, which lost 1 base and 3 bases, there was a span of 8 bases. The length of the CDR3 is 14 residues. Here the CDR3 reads CASSVRGINQPQHF. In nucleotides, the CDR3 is TGTGCCAGCAGCGTAAGGGGGATCAATCAGCCCCAGCATTTT.

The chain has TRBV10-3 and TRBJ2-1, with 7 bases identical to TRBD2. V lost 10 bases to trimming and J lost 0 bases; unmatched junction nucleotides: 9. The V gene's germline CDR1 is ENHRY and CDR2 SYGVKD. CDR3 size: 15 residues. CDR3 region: CASLASGSSYNEQFF. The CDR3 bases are TGTGCCAGCCTGGCTAGCGGATCCTCCTACAATGAGCAGTTCTTC.

The CDR3 spells CASLRGGGRPNDEQFF. Written as DNA, the CDR3 is TGTGCCAGCCTCCGAGGGGGGGGACGCCCTAATGATGAGCAGTTCTTC. The chain links TRBV18 to TRBJ2-1; possibly TRBD2 for D (7 bases). CDR1 and CDR2 (germline): KGHSH, LQKENI. The CDR3 contains 16 residues. Trimming shortened V by 8 bases and J by 8 bases, and 25 bases separated the two germline ends.

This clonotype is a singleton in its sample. CDR3 residues: CASSETTVTSTDTQYF. The CDR3 DNA sequence: TGTGCCAGCAGTGAAACGACGGTAACTAGCACAGATACGCAGTATTTT. The gene calls are TRBV25-1 and TRBJ2-3; D is ambiguous. V was cut by 2 bases and J by 0 bases, with 12 bases left in between. CDR1 is MGHDK, CDR2 SYGVNS, per germline. This CDR3 is built from 16 residues. Based on the CDR3 plus reference TRBV25-1 and TRBJ2-3, the full variable domain is EADIYQTPRYLVIGTGKKITLECSQTMGHDKMYWYQQDPGMELHLIHYSYGVNSTEKGDLSSESTVSRIRTEHFPLTLESARPSHTSQYLCASSETTVTSTDTQYFGPGTRLTVL.

The CDR3 loop reads CSAINNEQFF. The CDR3 DNA sequence: TGCAGCGCCATCAACAATGAGCAGTTCTTC. The chain links TRBV29-1 to TRBJ2-1; D uncertain. V lost 7 bases and J lost 5, with 6 bases in between. Germline CDR1 reads SQVTM; CDR2 reads ANQGSEA. The length of the CDR3 is 10 residues.

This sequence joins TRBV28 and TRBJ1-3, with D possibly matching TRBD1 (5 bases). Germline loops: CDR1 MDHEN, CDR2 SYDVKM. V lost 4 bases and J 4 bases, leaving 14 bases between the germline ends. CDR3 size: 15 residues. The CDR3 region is CASSSGNYRGNTIYF. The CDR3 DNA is TGTGCCAGCAGTTCAGGGAATTATAGGGGAAACACCATATATTTT.

The CDR3 loop reads CASSLAGRNTGELFF. CDR3 bases: TGTGCCAGCAGCTTGGCAGGGCGGAACACCGGGGAGCTGTTTTTT. The chain is built from TRBV5-4 and TRBJ2-2, with a possible D match to TRBD1 (5 bases). The germline V and J ends were trimmed by 0 bases and 1 base, with 7 bases remaining between them. Per the germline V gene, CDR1 is SGHNT and CDR2 is YYREEE (reference sequence). This CDR3 region has 15 residues.

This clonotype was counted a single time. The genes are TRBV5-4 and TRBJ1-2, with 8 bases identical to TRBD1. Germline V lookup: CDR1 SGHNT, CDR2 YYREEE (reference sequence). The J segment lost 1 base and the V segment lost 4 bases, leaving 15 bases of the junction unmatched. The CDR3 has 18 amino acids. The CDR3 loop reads CASSRMAAGGQRNYGYTF. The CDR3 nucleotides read TGTGCCAGCAGCCGGATGGCTGCAGGGGGCCAACGTAACTATGGCTACACCTTC.

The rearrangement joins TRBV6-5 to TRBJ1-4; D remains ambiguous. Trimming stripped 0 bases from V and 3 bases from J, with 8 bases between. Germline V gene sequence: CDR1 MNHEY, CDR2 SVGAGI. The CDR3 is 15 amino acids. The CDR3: CASSYSQVPNEKLFF. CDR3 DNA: TGTGCCAGCAGTTACTCGCAGGTCCCTAATGAAAAACTGTTTTTT.

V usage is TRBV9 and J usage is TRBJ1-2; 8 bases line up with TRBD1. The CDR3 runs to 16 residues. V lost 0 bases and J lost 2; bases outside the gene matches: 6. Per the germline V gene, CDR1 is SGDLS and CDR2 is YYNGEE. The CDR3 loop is CASSVARQGSNYGYTF. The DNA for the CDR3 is TGTGCCAGCAGCGTAGCCCGACAGGGGTCCAACTATGGCTACACCTTC.

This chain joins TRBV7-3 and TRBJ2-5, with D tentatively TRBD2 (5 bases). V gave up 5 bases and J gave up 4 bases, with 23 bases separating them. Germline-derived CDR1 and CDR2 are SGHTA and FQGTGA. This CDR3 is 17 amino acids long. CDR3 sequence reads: CASSLNRASGEGETQYF. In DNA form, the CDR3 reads TGTGCCAGCAGCCTAAATCGTGCCAGCGGTGAGGGAGAGACCCAGTACTTC. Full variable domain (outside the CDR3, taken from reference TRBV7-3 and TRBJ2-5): GAGVSQTPSNKVTEKGKYVELRCDPISGHTALYWYRQSLGQGPEFLIYFQGTGAADDSGLPNDRFFAVRPEGSVSTLKIQRTERGDSAVYLCASSLNRASGEGETQYFGPGTRLLVL.

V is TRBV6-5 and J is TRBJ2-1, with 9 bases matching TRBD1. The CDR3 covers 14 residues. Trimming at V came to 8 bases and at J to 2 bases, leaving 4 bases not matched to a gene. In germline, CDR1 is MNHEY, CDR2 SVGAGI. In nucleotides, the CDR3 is TGTGCCAGCGGAGACAGGGGGGCCTACAATGAGCAGTTCTTC. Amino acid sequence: CASGDRGAYNEQFF.